The 22 T cell receptor beta chains listed next were all sequenced from one sample in a study of CD8+CD57+ T cells in acquired aplastic anemia. Using genomic DNA as the template, TCR beta VDJ and CDR3 profiling was carried out. TCRdb itself ran the reads through MiXCR, one entry per CDR3 protein. The profile shows about 180,000 distinct CDR3 sequences, 48% of them singletons. For sequencing, patients were chosen who had shown expansion of CD8+CD57+ cells by flow cytometry. Sequenced: sorted CD4+, CD8+, or CD8+CD57+ T cells (not recorded which) from PBMCs. These TCRs come from a human donor with aplastic anemia.

The V gene is TRBV6-1, the J gene TRBJ2-3, with TRBD2 matching 10 bases. CDR1 and CDR2 (germline): MNHNS, SASEGT. CDR3 size: 18 residues. Trimming took 1 base from V and 2 from J; bases not matched to a gene: 9. The CDR3 here is CASSEGWGSGGYTDTQYF. The CDR3 DNA reads TGTGCCAGCAGTGAAGGGTGGGGTAGCGGGGGGTACACAGATACGCAGTATTTT.

With regard to this clonotype: One base away lies a much larger clone, so this may be a sequencing read error. The chain recombines TRBV3-1 with TRBJ1-1; D gene unclear. The CDR3 covers 15 residues. The V end lost 4 bases, the J end lost 0 bases, and 12 bases lay between the germline ends. The germline CDR1 and CDR2 sequences are LGHDT and YNNKEL (reference sequence). The CDR3 reads CASSRVPGLNTEAFF. CDR3 nucleotides: TGTGCCAGCAGCCGAGTTCCTGGACTGAACACTGAAGCTTTCTTT.

The table lists this clonotype with many counts. J is TRBJ1-2 and V is TRBV9; the D gene is possibly TRBD1 (5 bases). This CDR3 region has 15 residues. V lost 4 bases to trimming and J lost 3 bases, with 16 bases between them. CDR1 SGDLS and CDR2 YYNGEE come from the germline V gene. The CDR3 DNA reads as TGTGCCAGCAGCCCCCGGGGGGGGGTACACTATGGCTACACCTTC. It translates to CASSPRGGVHYGYTF. Filled out from reference TRBV9 and TRBJ1-2, the complete variable domain reads DSGVTQTPKHLITATGQRVTLRCSPRSGDLSVYWYQQSLDQGLQFLIQYYNGEERAKGNILERFSAQQFPDLHSELNLSSLELGDSALYFCASSPRGGVHYGYTFGSGTRLTVV.

This clonotype was detected ten times or more. The chain combines TRBV5-1 with TRBJ1-6; tentative D call: TRBD1 (5 bases). Germline lookup yields CDR1 SGHRS and CDR2 YFSETQ. CDR3 length: 15 amino acids. V dropped 1 base and J dropped 5 bases, with 10 bases sitting between them. This chain's CDR3 is CASSLRGRDNSPLHF. The CDR3 DNA reads as TGCGCCAGCAGCTTGAGGGGACGGGATAATTCACCCCTCCACTTT.

This chain joins TRBV19 and TRBJ2-1, with a weak D call TRBD2 (5 bases). V shed 4 bases and J shed 8 bases, with 24 bases lying between them. Germline values: CDR1 LNHDA, CDR2 SQIVND (reference sequence). The CDR3 has 17 residues. CDR3: CASSKGRTISLGDEQFF. CDR3 nucleotides: TGTGCCAGTAGTAAGGGCAGGACGATATCTTTGGGAGATGAGCAGTTCTTC.

The J gene is TRBJ1-2, the V gene TRBV6-2 or TRBV6-3; D is unclear. The CDR3 covers 14 residues. Looked up from germline, CDR1 is MNHEY and CDR2 is SVGEGT. V was shortened by 4 bases and J by 8 bases, with 17 bases between the two germline ends. CDR3 nucleotides: TGTGCCAGCAGTTCATTACCGATACCTCAGGGCTACACCTTC. This sequence encodes CASSSLPIPQGYTF.

The chain carries TRBV25-1 and TRBJ2-7; TRBD2 matches at 12 bases. The trim removed 4 bases at V and 4 bases at J, leaving 11 bases unmatched. Germline CDR1 MGHDK, CDR2 SYGVNS. The CDR3 length is 17 residues. Here the CDR3 reads CASSVPKLAGGRYEQYF. The CDR3 nucleotides are TGTGCCAGCAGTGTACCCAAACTAGCGGGAGGCCGTTACGAGCAGTACTTC.

The chain employs TRBV6-5 and TRBJ2-7; tentatively, D is TRBD2 (5 bases). The CDR3 spans 15 residues. Trimming took 0 bases from V and 4 from J, leaving 13 bases between them. Looked up from germline, CDR1 is MNHEY and CDR2 is SVGAGI. DNA for the CDR3: TGTGCCAGCAGTTACTCGATGGAAAGGGAGTACGAGCAGTACTTC. This encodes CASSYSMEREYEQYF.

As regards this clonotype: This could be a read error, since a much larger clone is one nucleotide away. This sequence joins TRBV6-8 and TRBJ1-1; unclear D gene. The V and J ends lost 1 base and 5 bases respectively, with 8 bases between them. Per the germline V gene, CDR1 is MNHGY and CDR2 is SAAAGT. The CDR3 contains 13 residues. CDR3 sequence (DNA): TGTGCCAGCAGTTACTGGGGAAGGACTGAAGCTTTCTTT. This codes for CASSYWGRTEAFF.

This chain links TRBV5-6 with TRBJ1-5; D uncertain. Germline lookup yields CDR1 SGHDT and CDR2 YYEEEE. The CDR3 runs to 12 residues. Trimming took 2 bases from V and 4 from J, leaving 4 bases between them. The CDR3 spells CASSFGNQPQHF. CDR3 coding DNA: TGTGCCAGCAGCTTTGGTAATCAGCCCCAGCATTTT.

The rearrangement uses TRBV6-1 and TRBJ2-3; a possible D gene is TRBD1 (6 bases). Germline CDR1 and CDR2: MNHNS and SASEGT. The CDR3 consists of 14 residues. V dropped 6 bases and J dropped 4 bases, with 14 bases sitting between them. The CDR3 reads CASRTGLEADTQYF. In nucleotides, the CDR3 is TGTGCCAGCAGAACAGGGCTCGAGGCAGATACGCAGTATTTT.

This rearrangement joins TRBV2 to TRBJ2-7, with 10 bases fitting TRBD2. This CDR3 is built from 16 residues. V was clipped by 3 bases and J by 2 bases; unmatched bases: 7. Germline CDR1 SNHLY, CDR2 FYNNEI. Here the CDR3 DNA reads TGTGCCAGCAGTGACGGTTGGCTAGCGGGAGCCTACGAGCAGTACTTC. Translated, it gives CASSDGWLAGAYEQYF.

The gene calls are TRBV10-3 and TRBJ1-1, with a possible D match to TRBD1 (5 bases). CDR3 size: 13 residues. Germline values: CDR1 ENHRY, CDR2 SYGVKD. V was pared by 10 bases and J by 12 bases, with 24 bases between. CDR3 amino acids: CASNPAFGGMPFF. The CDR3 bases are TGTGCCAGCAATCCCGCTTTTGGGGGGATGCCTTTCTTT.

The sample holds many counts of this clonotype. The rearrangement uses TRBV6-5 and TRBJ2-5, with D unclear. The CDR3 loop spans 12 amino acids. The germline V gene has CDR1 MNHEY and CDR2 SVGAGI. V was pared by 2 bases and J by 1 base, with 2 bases between. CDR3 in DNA: TGTGCCAGCAGTTACGGCCAAGAGACCCAGTACTTC. Translation gives CASSYGQETQYF.

The CDR3 loop reads CASSLGEEQYF. The DNA for the CDR3 is TGTGCCAGCAGCCTCGGTGAAGAGCAGTACTTC. This chain connects TRBV7-9 to TRBJ2-7; D remains ambiguous. Deletions cut 5 bases from V and 7 bases from J, with 9 bases between. This CDR3 has 11 residues. CDR1 is SEHNR and CDR2 is FQNEAQ in the germline V gene (reference sequence). The variable domain in full, with the rest retrieved from reference TRBV7-9 and TRBJ2-7, is DTGVSQNPRHKITKRGQNVTFRCDPISEHNRLYWYRQTLGQGPEFLTYFQNEAQLEKSRLLSDRFSAERPKGSFSTLEIQRTEQGDSAMYLCASSLGEEQYFGPGTRLTVT.

This clonotype showed up just a few times. The chain links TRBV5-1 to TRBJ1-3, with unresolved D. V lost 0 bases and J 1 base, leaving 14 bases between the germline ends. CDR1 is SGHRS, CDR2 YFSETQ, per germline. The CDR3 has 17 amino acids. CDR3 residues: CASSLGRTQVSGNTIYF. The CDR3 nucleotides read TGCGCCAGCAGCTTGGGTCGAACTCAGGTGTCTGGAAACACCATATATTTT.

This chain connects TRBV19 to TRBJ1-5; tentatively, D is TRBD1 (5 bases). CDR3 length equals 15 residues. V was cut by 3 bases and J by 0 bases, with 9 bases left in between. Germline lookup yields CDR1 LNHDA and CDR2 SQIVND (reference sequence). The CDR3 DNA reads TGTGCCAGTAGTATCTGGGGGGTTAGCAATCAGCCCCAGCATTTT. The encoded protein is CASSIWGVSNQPQHF.

This chain uses TRBV4-2 with TRBJ1-1; no reliable D call. The germline CDR1 and CDR2 sequences are LGHNA and YNFKEQ. The CDR3 contains 17 residues. The V end was cut by 9 bases, the J end by 0 bases, with 23 bases between. The CDR3 DNA is TGTGCCAGTCGCGACCGGACCGCTACTACATTGAACACTGAAGCTTTCTTT. It specifies CASRDRTATTLNTEAFF.

The chain employs TRBV3-1 and TRBJ1-3; D might be TRBD1 (5 bases). The V gene lost 0 bases and the J gene lost 4 bases, with 13 bases spanning the gap. The CDR3 is 16 amino acids. Per germline, CDR1 LGHDT and CDR2 YNNKEL (reference sequence). For the CDR3, the DNA is TGTGCCAGCAGCCAAGAGGTTCGCAGGGCGGGAAACACCATATATTTT. This encodes CASSQEVRRAGNTIYF.

This clonotype was counted at least ten times. The chain has TRBV7-2 and TRBJ2-3; D not certain. Germline CDR1 and CDR2: SGHTA and FQGNSA. Deletions cut 1 base from V and 4 bases from J, with 6 bases between. The CDR3 consists of 13 residues. This CDR3 reads CASSLDHADTQYF. CDR3 DNA: TGTGCCAGCAGCTTAGACCATGCAGATACGCAGTATTTT. Variable domain in full (rest from reference TRBV7-2 and TRBJ2-3): GAGVSQSPSNKVTEKGKDVELRCDPISGHTALYWYRQSLGQGLEFLIYFQGNSAPDKSGLPSDRFSAERTGGSVSTLTIQRTQQEDSAVYLCASSLDHADTQYFGPGTRLTVL.

This clonotype was picked up many times. The chain has TRBV3-2 and TRBJ2-5. TRBV3-2 is reported as a pseudogene. CDR3 length: 11 amino acids. The CDR3 here is CASSLERTQYF. The CDR3 DNA is TGTGCCAGCAGCCTCGAGCGAACCCAGTACTTC.

The chain combines TRBV11-2 with TRBJ2-2; 9 positions agree with TRBD2. The germline gives CDR1 SGHAT, CDR2 FQNNGV. The trim removed 9 bases at V and 4 bases at J, leaving 12 bases unmatched. This CDR3 has 16 amino acids. CDR3 protein: CASFLSAGGITGELFF. CDR3 nucleotide sequence: TGTGCCAGTTTCCTGTCAGCGGGAGGAATCACCGGGGAGCTGTTTTTT.